This T cell receptor beta chain was observed in a study of blood T cells in healthy people across ages. This clonotype was detected only a few times. The CDR3 has 14 residues. Trimming shortened V by 4 bases and J by 2 bases, and 13 bases separated the two germline ends. Germline CDR1 reads SGHRS; CDR2 reads YFSETQ. A second PCR of 7 to 11 cycles used a sample-barcoded 5' primer and a J-beta primer mix. Every sample returned 2.5 million or more CDR3-containing paired-end reads. TCRdb passed the 5' RACE reads through MiXCR, listing each CDR3 protein once. This table holds more than 700,000 distinct CDR3 sequences, 35% to 60% found once.

The source is a man aged 80 or over in good health. The J gene is TRBJ2-7, the V gene TRBV5-1, with a weak D call TRBD2 (6 bases). The specimen sequenced was blood. The CDR3 region is CASSAAGLPYEQYF. In DNA form, the CDR3 reads TGCGCCAGCAGCGCAGCGGGTCTCCCCTACGAGCAGTACTTC.